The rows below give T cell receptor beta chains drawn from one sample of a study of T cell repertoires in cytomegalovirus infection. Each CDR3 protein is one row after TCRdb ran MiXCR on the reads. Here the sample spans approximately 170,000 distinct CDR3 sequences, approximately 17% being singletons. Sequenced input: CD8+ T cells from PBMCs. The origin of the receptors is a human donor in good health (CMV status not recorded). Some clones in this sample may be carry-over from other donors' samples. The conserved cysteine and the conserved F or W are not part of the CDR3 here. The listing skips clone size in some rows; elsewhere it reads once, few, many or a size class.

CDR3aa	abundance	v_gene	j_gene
ASSLATGDGQY	NA	TRBV14	TRBJ2-7
ASSDGTTTGPGELF	few	TRBV5-6	TRBJ2-2
ASTLSNTGELF	few	TRBV28	TRBJ2-2
SVTGSVHSLYNEQF	few	TRBV29-1	TRBJ2-1
ASSDSRYGQPNTEAF	few	TRBV7-9	TRBJ1-1
ASSYGLAGAPRNEQF	NA	TRBV7-8	TRBJ2-1
ASSTREEAGVPTDTQY	few	TRBV28	TRBJ2-3
ASRADRSSGNTIY	few	TRBV28	TRBJ1-3
ASSLGVDSETQY	many	TRBV5-4	TRBJ2-5
ASSLGDRGTGELF	NA	TRBV12-3/TRBV12-4	TRBJ2-2
ASSLWGEKIDTQY	few	TRBV28	TRBJ2-3
ASSEGGRDTGELF	many	TRBV6-1	TRBJ2-2
ASSVVHTEAF	NA	TRBV7-9	TRBJ1-1
ASSPAEGATDTQY	NA	TRBV7-6	TRBJ2-3
ASSSGASGSYEQY	few	TRBV27	TRBJ2-7
ASSYPGQGGYEQY	NA	TRBV6-2/TRBV6-3	TRBJ2-7
ASSSPGQDYEQY	NA	TRBV7-2	TRBJ2-7
ASSLMSGRDEAF	many	TRBV7-8	TRBJ1-1
ASSLVSGDRTQY	NA	TRBV13	TRBJ2-5
ASSSPFGYEQY	few	TRBV7-6	TRBJ2-7
ASSSVGNGYT	NA	TRBV9	TRBJ1-2
ASSYAQKEGYNEQF	few	TRBV6-6	TRBJ2-1
ASSQDPGGGHQPQH	NA	TRBV4-3	TRBJ1-5
SVEDLTGLSPDTQY	NA	TRBV29-1	TRBJ2-3
ASSPQLAGDSDTQY	NA	TRBV7-9	TRBJ2-3
ATSHKGNEQY	few	TRBV15	TRBJ2-7
ASSLERLSDEQF	NA	TRBV28	TRBJ2-1
ATSRDGVAGVYNEQF	NA	TRBV15	TRBJ2-1
ASSPFTGRNTEAF	NA	TRBV6-1	TRBJ1-1
ATSGRDRGVDEQY	few	TRBV15	TRBJ2-7
ASSSGTLGLGEGEETQY	NA	TRBV12-3/TRBV12-4	TRBJ2-5
ASSSDRGPYNEQF	NA	TRBV13	TRBJ2-1
ASSSGLAAETQY	few	TRBV5-1	TRBJ2-5
SAIVSSSYEQY	few	TRBV29-1	TRBJ2-7
ATVDGPNQPQH	few	TRBV7-6	TRBJ1-5
ASSLVGLAADTQY	few	TRBV7-8	TRBJ2-3
ASSLILTGITDTQY	NA	TRBV28	TRBJ2-3